The rows below give T cell receptor beta chains drawn from one sample of a study of blood T cell repertoires in COVID-19. Repertoires were generated with immunoSEQ multiplex PCR, while TCRdb's copy carries only in-frame clones and drops some. The sample yields over 130,000 clones, 65% to 85% seen once. Sample: peripheral blood. The source of these receptors is an older woman with acute or convalescent COVID-19. The conserved cysteine and the conserved F or W are not part of the CDR3 here. The D gene is left open where the match is weak.

ASSPDSYSNQPQH	TRBV5-1	NA	TRBJ1-5
ASSPGDRSYGYT	TRBV6-5	TRBD1	TRBJ1-2
ASSPPPGRESDSPLH	TRBV28	NA	TRBJ1-6
ASSLSGMDTQY	TRBV5-1	NA	TRBJ2-3
ASSQAGTGGAKLF	TRBV4-3	TRBD1	TRBJ1-4
ASSLESRSSYNEQF	TRBV5-1	NA	TRBJ2-1
ASSQDKCGGARHEQY	TRBV3-1/TRBV3-2	NA	TRBJ2-7
ATSRVGVIAEAF	TRBV15	NA	TRBJ1-1
ASSLFRGDTEAF	TRBV11-3	NA	TRBJ1-1
ASSQEGGGGEQY	TRBV4-1	TRBD2	TRBJ2-7
ASSHDRNTEAF	TRBV7-2	NA	TRBJ1-1
ASSTPRQGGAYEQY	TRBV19	NA	TRBJ2-7
ASSPTSSEQY	TRBV25-1	NA	TRBJ2-7
ASSEQGHEKLF	TRBV25-1	NA	TRBJ1-4
ASSVGTSSGNTIY	TRBV9	NA	TRBJ1-3
ASSFLPLRRSVTDTQY	TRBV28	NA	TRBJ2-3
ASSRLPANTEAF	TRBV18	NA	TRBJ1-1
ASCPRGGTGELF	TRBV6-6	NA	TRBJ2-2
ASSESQVQETQY	TRBV2	NA	TRBJ2-5
ASTRAGYKEQY	TRBV6-5	TRBD2	TRBJ2-7
ASSLVGEGNQPQH	TRBV5-6	NA	TRBJ1-5
ATSRRGFGTEAF	TRBV15	NA	TRBJ1-1
ASSLGVGGQIRYEQY	TRBV28	NA	TRBJ2-7
ASSKTEETQY	TRBV9	NA	TRBJ2-5
ASRGVGNTEAF	TRBV18	NA	TRBJ1-1
ASSLRAGGRNEQY	TRBV7-3	TRBD1	TRBJ2-7
AISDSGGSNEQF	TRBV10-3	TRBD1	TRBJ2-1
ASSLVEYQETQY	TRBV28	NA	TRBJ2-5
ASSFGGQGNQPQH	TRBV5-4	TRBD1	TRBJ1-5
ASWDRGLYEQF	TRBV28	TRBD1	TRBJ2-1
ASRARLAGALNTGELF	TRBV11-3	TRBD2	TRBJ2-2
ASSAQPPGGVLEQF	TRBV6-1	TRBD2	TRBJ2-1
ASSESGTGVEKLF	TRBV10-1	TRBD1	TRBJ1-4
SVVQGATYEQY	TRBV29-1	TRBD1	TRBJ2-7
ASSYSIGQDRPKAF	TRBV6-5	TRBD1	TRBJ1-1
ASSLDVGSRDEQY	TRBV7-6	NA	TRBJ2-7
ASSPRTGEAF	TRBV11-3	TRBD1	TRBJ1-1
ASSYSVRDRASAF	TRBV6-5	TRBD1	TRBJ1-1
ASSSTGGNDYGYT	TRBV7-3	TRBD1	TRBJ1-2
AITPNRVLSGNTIY	TRBV10-3	NA	TRBJ1-3
ASAQPPGGYEQY	TRBV12-5	TRBD2	TRBJ2-7
ASIGQDHYEQY	TRBV2	TRBD1	TRBJ2-7
ASRATGFFQPQH	TRBV6-5	NA	TRBJ1-5
ASSPVGLWTGELF	TRBV23-1	NA	TRBJ2-2
ASSLSATGAGTDTQY	TRBV7-3	TRBD1	TRBJ2-3
ASSQDWLTGNTEAF	TRBV14	NA	TRBJ1-1
ASSLFGLAGSNEQF	TRBV5-1	TRBD2	TRBJ2-1
ASSSPAGANVLT	TRBV27	NA	TRBJ2-6
ASSGGGNTEAF	TRBV2	NA	TRBJ1-1
ASSSGQEWTEAF	TRBV19	TRBD1	TRBJ1-1
ASSPREGGYT	TRBV11-3	NA	TRBJ1-2
ASRPGQGGGYT	TRBV28	TRBD1	TRBJ1-2
ATGQGITEQY	TRBV28	TRBD1	TRBJ2-7
AWTGAGGLDTEAF	TRBV30	TRBD1	TRBJ1-1
ASSLSGTGVNQPQH	TRBV27	TRBD1	TRBJ1-5
ASNLKTSAYNEQF	TRBV7-2	NA	TRBJ2-1